The sequence of this TCR beta chain was determined in a study of blood T cells in healthy people across ages. CDR1 and CDR2 (germline): MNHEY, SVGEGT. Trimming left V 0 bases short and J 3 bases short, with 12 bases between. The CDR3 totals 16 residues. Alongside a J-beta primer mix, a sample-barcoded 5' primer served in a second PCR lasting roughly 7 to 11 cycles. A tag from a template-switch adaptor with 12 random nucleotides marked each cDNA molecule. Every individual sample yielded 2.5 million or more paired-end reads (each containing CDR3). TCRdb fed the 5' RACE reads into MiXCR, producing one record per CDR3 protein. The repertoire includes roughly 1,300,000 distinct CDR3 sequences, approximately 60% of them detected once, and 6.7% sits in the top ten.

This chain connects TRBV6-2 or TRBV6-3 to TRBJ2-1; D unresolved. The sample consisted of blood. The sequence derives from a man younger than 30 in good health. CDR3 amino acids: CASSYSERSIYNEQFF. In DNA form, the CDR3 reads TGTGCCAGCAGTTACTCCGAACGAAGTATCTACAATGAGCAGTTCTTC.